This T cell receptor (beta chain) was sequenced during a study of long-term antiretroviral therapy in people with HIV. As concerns this clone: Its specificity is not known.

V lost 0 bases to trimming and J lost 9 bases, with 6 bases between them. The length of the CDR3 is 12 residues. Per the germline V gene, CDR1 is LGHNA and CDR2 is YNFKEQ. It was version v3.0 of the immunoSEQ assay that was run at survey level. Produced via immunoSEQ multiplex PCR; TCRdb's table is partial and in-frame only. The sample includes thousands of clones, about 74% of them seen just once. The study's findings and limits: Even long-term ART left TRB diversity below transplant donor controls, despite gains.

The specimen comprised unsorted PBMCs, sampled 0.1 years before starting antiretroviral therapy. This clonotype originated in a man aged 18 to 30 with HIV. The chain uses TRBV4-2 and TRBJ2-1; weak D call: TRBD2 (5 bases). The CDR3 spells CASSQDRGEQFF. DNA of the CDR3: TGTGCCAGCAGCCAAGACCGGGGTGAGCAGTTCTTC.